In its sample, the clone carrying this T cell receptor beta chain was seen many times. Its antigen is not identified. Under 3 months was the duration of disease in ophthalmopathy patients, who also had a Clinical Activity Score of at least 3 and a NOSPECS grade of at least 4. Out of over 9 ml of fresh peripheral blood came the PBMCs. This specimen belongs to a study of T cells in Graves' hyperthyroidism and ophthalmopathy. The study, taken as a whole, reports: Among thyroid clonotypes expanded above 0.001, most also appeared in blood.

The CDR3 is 14 amino acids. Trimming took 7 bases from V and 3 from J, leaving 12 bases between them. Germline V gives CDR1 SNHLY, CDR2 FYNNEI. Amplification yielded TCR beta CDR3 regions, with RNA transcripts as the source. A set of HTBI primers served as the primers for a first-round RT-PCR of the TCR CDR3. TCRdb used MiXCR to reprocess the multiplex PCR reads, holding one entry per CDR3 protein. Counted here are 300,000 to 350,000 distinct CDR3 sequences, around a sixth occurring once; the ten biggest clones make up about 14%. Sequences were obtained from blood. This TCR came from a woman between 40 and 50 years old with Graves' ophthalmopathy. The V call is TRBV2, the J call TRBJ2-2; the D is unclear. CDR3 bases: TGTGCCAGCAACGGGCCGCAAGACACCGGGGAGCTGTTTTTT. Protein product: CASNGPQDTGELFF.